The TCR beta chain described here comes from a study of T-cell reconstitution after alpha-beta-depleted transplantation in children. Germline CDR1 reads SGHRS; CDR2 reads YFSETQ. V lost 4 bases and J lost 6; bases outside the gene matches: 8. This CDR3 region has 15 residues. It was with unique molecular identifiers that the TCRbeta library was prepared. TCRdb ran MiXCR on the PCR reads and lists one entry per CDR3 protein. The top ten clones hold 13% of a sample with 150,000 to 200,000 distinct CDR3 sequences, roughly 15% of them seen once. This clonotype was seen a handful of times. The TCR was taken from a human donor who donated a stem cell graft to a child with acute lymphoblastic leukemia. The chain is built from TRBV5-1 and TRBJ1-2; the match to TRBD1 covers 11 bases. Specimen: PBMCs from the stem cell graft donor, collected from the stem cell graft. CDR3 amino acids: CASSLRTGGLDGYTF. CDR3 DNA: TGCGCCAGCAGCCTCCGGACAGGGGGCCTAGATGGCTACACCTTC.